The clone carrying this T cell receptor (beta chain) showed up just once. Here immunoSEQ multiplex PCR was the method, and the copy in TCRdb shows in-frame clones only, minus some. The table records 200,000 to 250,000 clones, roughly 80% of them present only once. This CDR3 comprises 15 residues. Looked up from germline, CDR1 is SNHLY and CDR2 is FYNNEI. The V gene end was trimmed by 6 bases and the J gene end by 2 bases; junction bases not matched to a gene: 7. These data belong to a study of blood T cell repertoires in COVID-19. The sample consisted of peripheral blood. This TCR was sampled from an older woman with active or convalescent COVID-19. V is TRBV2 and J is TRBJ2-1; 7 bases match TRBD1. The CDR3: CASSLQGIPYNEQFF. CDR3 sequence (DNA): TGTGCCAGCAGCCTACAGGGGATCCCCTACAATGAGCAGTTCTTC.